These 23 T cell receptor beta chains share one sample of origin, sequenced in a study of prognosis after radiotherapy for stage I lung cancer. Genomic DNA was the source, and TCR beta CDR3 was amplified from it by two-round multiplex PCR. First-round PCR employed TRBV- and TRBJ-specific primers for each gene. TCRdb reprocessed the multiplex PCR reads with MiXCR, giving one entry per CDR3 protein. The table has 20,000 to 30,000 distinct CDR3 sequences, roughly 41% seen once. The sequencing used PBMCs, collected before or after stereotactic body radiation therapy (not recorded which). Every receptor here comes from a donor over 45 with non-small cell lung cancer.

The V call is TRBV11-3, the J call TRBJ2-3; D gene ambiguous. Germline V gene data show CDR1 as SGHNT and CDR2 as YENEEA. The V end was cut by 1 base, the J end by 5 bases, with 7 bases between. The CDR3 has 13 amino acids. The CDR3 region is CASSLGGRDTQYF. The CDR3 DNA is TGTGCCAGCAGCTTAGGAGGTAGAGATACGCAGTATTTT. Full variable domain (outside the CDR3, taken from reference TRBV11-3 and TRBJ2-3): EAGVVQSPRYKIIEKKQPVAFWCNPISGHNTLYWYLQNLGQGPELLIRYENEEAVDDSQLPKDRFSAERLKGVDSTLKIQPAELGDSAVYLCASSLGGRDTQYFGPGTRLTVL.

This clonotype was counted at least ten times. The chain couples TRBV30 to TRBJ1-5, with 7 bases fitting TRBD1. The germline gives CDR1 GTSNPN, CDR2 SVGIG (reference sequence). The CDR3 consists of 14 residues. The trim removed 5 bases at V and 1 base at J, leaving 5 bases unmatched. CDR3 sequence: CAWGPGQSNQPQHF. The CDR3 coding sequence is TGTGCCTGGGGACCGGGACAGAGCAATCAGCCCCAGCATTTT.

This clonotype was seen a single time. Mismatch with germline at one junction end may stem from a read error. This chain connects TRBV30 to TRBJ1-2; D might be TRBD1 (5 bases). This CDR3 comprises 15 residues. Per the germline V gene, CDR1 is GTSNPN and CDR2 is SVGIG (reference sequence). The CDR3 DNA sequence: TGTGCCTGGAGTGTACTGTGGGGGAATAGGTATGGCTACTCCTTC. Its protein product is CAWSVLWGNRYGYSF. Supplemented by reference TRBV30 and TRBJ1-2, the full variable domain reads SQTIHQWPATLVQPVGSPLSLECTVEGTSNPNLYWYRQAAGRGLQLLFYSVGIGQISSEVPQNLSASRPQDRQFILSSKKLLLSDSGFYLCAWSVLWGNRYGYSFGSGTRLTVV.

The chain links TRBV20-1 to TRBJ2-1, with TRBD2 identical over 8 bases. V lost 4 bases to trimming and J lost 6 bases; unmatched junction nucleotides: 11. CDR3 size: 15 residues. From germline, CDR1 is DFQATT and CDR2 SNEGSKA (reference sequence). CDR3: CSAIPGTRRFNEQFF. The DNA of the CDR3 is TGCAGTGCTATTCCCGGGACTAGACGATTCAATGAGCAGTTCTTC.

Many counts were recorded for this clonotype. This chain uses TRBV2 with TRBJ2-7, with 8 bases lining up with TRBD2. Germline V gene lookup returns CDR1 SNHLY and CDR2 FYNNEI. The junction had 6 bases not matched to a gene; V was cut back by 2 bases and J by 3 bases. The CDR3 covers 15 residues. CDR3 bases: TGTGCCAGCAGTGAACTGGAGACTAGCGTCTACGAGCAGTACTTC. This codes for CASSELETSVYEQYF.

This clonotype has at least ten counts. This rearrangement joins TRBV4-1 to TRBJ2-3; TRBD2 might be the D (7 bases). Trimming removed 2 bases at V and 4 bases at J, with 19 bases between. The V gene's germline CDR1 is MGHRA and CDR2 YSYEKL. The CDR3 runs 17 residues. In DNA, the CDR3 is TGCGCCAGCAGCCAACAGGAACGGGGGGCAGGGGCAGATACGCAGTATTTT. The encoded protein is CASSQQERGAGADTQYF.

This clonotype showed up many times. The chain has TRBV7-8 and TRBJ1-6, with unresolved D. V dropped 1 base and J dropped 8 bases, with 9 bases sitting between them. The germline CDR1 and CDR2 sequences are SGHVS and FQNEAQ. This CDR3 contains 14 residues. DNA of the CDR3: TGTGCCAGCAGCTTAGTGTCAGGAGATTCACCCCTCCACTTT. Encoded protein: CASSLVSGDSPLHF.

V usage is TRBV6-2 or TRBV6-3 and J usage is TRBJ2-4; TRBD1 might be the D (5 bases). There are 13 residues in the CDR3. V lost 0 bases to trimming and J lost 8 bases, with 8 bases between them. Germline CDR1 MNHEY, CDR2 SVGEGT. CDR3 DNA sequence: TGTGCCAGCAGTTACTCCAGGGAACACATTCAGTACTTC. This translates into CASSYSREHIQYF.

V is TRBV9 and J is TRBJ2-2; D might be TRBD1 (6 bases). This CDR3 contains 16 residues. Germline V gene lookup returns CDR1 SGDLS and CDR2 YYNGEE. Trimming took off 3 bases at V and 3 bases at J, with 15 bases between the two ends. The CDR3 nucleotides are TGTGCCAGCAGCGGGAACAGGGTTTTGGACACCGGGGAGCTGTTTTTT. It specifies CASSGNRVLDTGELFF.

The chain employs TRBV19 and TRBJ2-1; 9 positions match TRBD1. The CDR3 contains 15 residues. From germline, CDR1 is LNHDA and CDR2 SQIVND (reference sequence). Unmatched junction bases numbered 5, after V lost 1 base and J lost 7 bases. DNA for the CDR3: TGTGCCAGTAGTATAGCCGGGACAGGGAAAAATGAGCAGTTCTTC. Its protein is CASSIAGTGKNEQFF. The whole variable domain, filled in from reference TRBV19 and TRBJ2-1, reads DGGITQSPKYLFRKEGQNVTLSCEQNLNHDAMYWYRQDPGQGLRLIYYSQIVNDFQKGDIAEGYSVSREKKESFPLTVTSAQKNPTAFYLCASSIAGTGKNEQFFGPGTRLTVL.

This clonotype was found many times. The chain joins TRBV12-3 or TRBV12-4 to TRBJ1-2, with TRBD1 as a possible D gene (5 bases). V was trimmed by 5 bases and J by 8 bases, leaving 15 bases between them. This CDR3 has 13 residues. The chain's CDR3 is CASSINQGFGYTF. In DNA, the CDR3 is TGTGCCAGCAGTATAAATCAGGGTTTCGGCTACACCTTC.

This clonotype showed up many times. The chain recombines TRBV19 with TRBJ1-5; possible D gene TRBD1, 5 bases. Trimming stripped 3 bases from V and 6 bases from J, with 15 bases between. Germline V CDR1 and CDR2: LNHDA, SQIVND (reference sequence). CDR3 length: 15 amino acids. CDR3 sequence: CASSISQRRGQPQHF. The CDR3 bases are TGTGCCAGTAGTATTAGTCAGCGGAGGGGTCAGCCCCAGCATTTT.

This clonotype appeared many times. The rearrangement joins TRBV4-2 to TRBJ1-4; D unclear. V was shortened by 0 bases and J by 6 bases, with 17 bases between the two germline ends. This CDR3 has 17 residues. The germline CDR1 and CDR2 sequences are LGHNA and YNFKEQ. The CDR3 DNA sequence: TGTGCCAGCAGCCAAGAGCTTTCCCCATCTTTAGATGAAAAACTGTTTTTT. This gives the protein CASSQELSPSLDEKLFF.

On this clonotype itself: One base separates it from a far larger clone, so it is likely a read error. The chain joins TRBV6-1 to TRBJ2-5; 7 bases are a match to TRBD2. The end of the DNA is better explained by TRBJ2-7, so the J call may be wrong. The CDR3 is made up of 14 amino acids. Germline CDR1 and CDR2: MNHNS and SASEGT. The CDR3 protein is CASRNSGPAYEQYF. CDR3 nucleotides: TGTGCCAGCAGGAATAGCGGGCCAGCCTACGAGCAGTACTTC.

Details on this clonotype: A read error may be the cause here, since a much bigger clone is one base away. This chain joins TRBV5-4 and TRBJ2-7; tentatively, D is TRBD2 (7 bases). This CDR3 is 15 amino acids long. Germline V gene sequence: CDR1 SGHNT, CDR2 YYREEE (reference sequence). The CDR3 loop reads CAISPGGGGTGEQYF. Here the CDR3 DNA reads TGTGCCATCAGCCCGGGGGGAGGGGGTACGGGCGAGCAGTACTTC.

V gene TRBV6-2 or TRBV6-3 combines with J gene TRBJ2-6, with no clear D. Trimming cost V 7 bases and J 0 bases, with 7 bases left between them. The CDR3 is made up of 14 amino acids. Germline assignment: CDR1 MNHEY and CDR2 SVGEGT. The CDR3 region is CASTQSSGANVLTF. The CDR3 DNA is TGTGCCAGCACTCAATCCTCTGGGGCCAACGTCCTGACTTTC.

The sample holds many counts of this clonotype. This chain links TRBV10-2 with TRBJ1-2, with D unresolved. The length of the CDR3 is 11 residues. Germline CDR1 WSHSY, CDR2 SAAADI. CDR3 region: CPVQSNYGYTF. Here the CDR3 DNA reads TGCCCCGTACAATCTAACTATGGCTACACCTTC.

This clonotype qualifies as large. The genes are TRBV11-2 and TRBJ2-1; D unclear. CDR1 and CDR2 (germline): SGHAT, FQNNGV. The CDR3 sequence is 13 residues long. V lost 1 base and J 9 bases, leaving 10 bases between the germline ends. CDR3 amino acids: CASSLGGYSEQFF. The CDR3 coding sequence is TGTGCCAGCAGCTTAGGGGGATACTCTGAGCAGTTCTTC. The entire variable domain, with the rest obtained from reference TRBV11-2 and TRBJ2-1, is as follows: EAGVAQSPRYKIIEKRQSVAFWCNPISGHATLYWYQQILGQGPKLLIQFQNNGVVDDSQLPKDRFSAERLKGVDSTLKIQPAKLEDSAVYLCASSLGGYSEQFFGPGTRLTVL.

This clonotype has at least ten counts. V and J are TRBV6-5 and TRBJ1-3; the D gene is possibly TRBD1 (5 bases). CDR1 is MNHEY and CDR2 is SVGAGI in the germline V gene. The CDR3 covers 15 residues. Trimming took 2 bases from V and 4 from J, leaving 12 bases between them. CDR3 sequence reads: CASSYGGGVGNTIYF. The CDR3 DNA follows: TGTGCCAGCAGTTACGGCGGGGGAGTGGGAAACACCATATATTTT.

The chain joins TRBV12-3 or TRBV12-4 to TRBJ1-3; D remains ambiguous. Between the trimmed V and J ends, which lost 3 bases and 0 bases, there was a span of 3 bases. CDR3 length equals 13 residues. The CDR3, as DNA: TGTGCCAGCAGTTTGAACTCTGGAAACACCATATATTTT. Protein: CASSLNSGNTIYF.

By share, this clonotype ranks as medium-sized. The V and J genes are TRBV5-1 and TRBJ2-2; TRBD1 agrees at 7 bases. CDR3 length: 15 residues. Per the germline V gene, CDR1 is SGHRS and CDR2 is YFSETQ. J lost 6 bases, V lost 5 bases, and 10 bases had no gene match. The CDR3 DNA sequence: TGCGCCAGCAGTCGACAGGGAAAAGAGGCCGGGGAGCTGTTTTTT. This codes for CASSRQGKEAGELFF.

This clonotype is labeled as medium-sized. The rearrangement uses TRBV11-2 and TRBJ2-7; the D gene could be TRBD1 or TRBD2 (5 bases each). Germline values: CDR1 SGHAT, CDR2 FQNNGV. The CDR3 runs to 15 residues. V was clipped by 3 bases and J by 3 bases, with 15 bases between them. CDR3 in DNA: TGTGCCAGCAGCTTTGACGGGACGCGTGTCTACGAGCAGTACTTC. It encodes CASSFDGTRVYEQYF.

At least ten counts were recorded for this clonotype. This chain joins TRBV5-1 and TRBJ2-1; weak D call: TRBD1 (5 bases). CDR1 and CDR2 from the germline V gene are SGHRS and YFSETQ. CDR3 length equals 15 residues. Trimming removed 0 bases at V and 0 bases at J, with 7 bases between. CDR3 DNA sequence: TGCGCCAGCAGCTTGGAGGGGTCCTCCTACAATGAGCAGTTCTTC. Translating it yields CASSLEGSSYNEQFF. The variable domain in full, with the rest retrieved from reference TRBV5-1 and TRBJ2-1, is KAGVTQTPRYLIKTRGQQVTLSCSPISGHRSVSWYQQTPGQGLQFLFEYFSETQRNKGNFPGRFSGRQFSNSRSEMNVSTLELGDSALYLCASSLEGSSYNEQFFGPGTRLTVL.